One and the same sample provided the 28 T cell receptor beta chains below, sequenced in a study of T-cell reconstitution after alpha-beta-depleted transplantation in children. During its preparation, the TCRbeta library received unique molecular identifiers. MiXCR, run by TCRdb on the PCR reads, gives a single entry per CDR3 protein. The sample yields almost 250,000 distinct CDR3 sequences, roughly 26% seen once. This sample comprised PBMCs, obtained before TCRalphabeta/CD19-depleted stem cell transplant. These receptor sequences come from a girl aged 2 to 9 with Fanconi anemia, due to receive a stem cell transplant.

This clonotype was counted many times. The rearrangement joins TRBV27 to TRBJ2-2; 8 nucleotides line up with TRBD2. The germline V gene has CDR1 MNHEY and CDR2 SMNVEV (reference sequence). V trimming: 4 bases; J trimming: 1 base; junction bases outside the gene matches: 2. The CDR3 length is 15 residues. DNA for the CDR3: TGTGCCAGCAGTTGGGGACTAGGGAACACCGGGGAGCTGTTTTTT. Residues: CASSWGLGNTGELFF.

The CDR3 spells CASSVAGDNTEAFF. The CDR3 bases are TGTGCCAGCAGTGTGGCAGGCGACAACACTGAAGCTTTCTTT. J is TRBJ1-1 and V is TRBV2; no clear D gene. Trimming removed 4 bases at V and 2 bases at J, with 11 bases between. CDR1 and CDR2 (germline): SNHLY, FYNNEI. The CDR3 runs 14 residues.

V gene TRBV20-1 combines with J gene TRBJ1-2, with 7 nucleotides matching TRBD1. Germline V lookup: CDR1 DFQATT, CDR2 SNEGSKA (reference sequence). The CDR3 extends over 11 amino acids. The V gene end was trimmed by 3 bases and the J gene end by 9 bases; junction bases not matched to a gene: 4. Written as DNA, the CDR3 is TGCAGTGCTAGTGCGGACAGGCGCTACACCTTC. It is translated as CSASADRRYTF.

This clonotype was recorded many times. V is TRBV5-1 and J is TRBJ1-6; 7 bases fit TRBD1. The CDR3 is 14 amino acids. Germline values: CDR1 SGHRS, CDR2 YFSETQ. With V trimmed by 2 bases and J by 10 bases, 6 bases remained unmatched. This chain's CDR3 is CASSFIQGGSPLHF. Written as DNA, the CDR3 is TGCGCCAGCAGCTTCATCCAGGGGGGGTCACCCCTCCACTTT.

The chain recombines TRBV3-1 with TRBJ2-7; perhaps TRBD1 as D (6 bases). The length of the CDR3 is 16 residues. V gave up 4 bases and J gave up 0 bases, with 16 bases separating them. CDR1 is LGHDT and CDR2 is YNNKEL in the germline V gene (reference sequence). CDR3 nucleotide sequence: TGTGCCAGCAGCCGCCTAGTAGACAGGAGCTCCTACGAGCAGTACTTC. Protein sequence: CASSRLVDRSSYEQYF.

This clonotype was detected a few times. The V gene is TRBV29-1, the J gene TRBJ2-7; 10 bases agree with TRBD1. J lost 4 bases, V lost 7 bases, and 7 bases had no gene match. The V gene's germline CDR1 is SQVTM and CDR2 ANQGSEA. The CDR3 has 13 residues. In DNA, the CDR3 is TGCAGCGCCGGGACAGGGGACGGGTACGAGCAGTACTTC. Its translation is CSAGTGDGYEQYF.

The DNA of the CDR3 is TGTGCCAGCAGTGAGGAGGGCCTCTGGTACAATGAGCAGTTCTTC. Amino acids: CASSEEGLWYNEQFF. V and J are TRBV2 and TRBJ2-1; D is possibly TRBD2 (6 bases). V lost 3 bases and J lost 4, with 13 bases in between. CDR1 SNHLY and CDR2 FYNNEI come from the germline V gene. The CDR3 runs 15 residues. The full variable domain, rest sourced from reference TRBV2 and TRBJ2-1, is EPEVTQTPSHQVTQMGQEVILRCVPISNHLYFYWYRQILGQKVEFLVSFYNNEISEKSEIFDDQFSVERPDGSNFTLKIRSTKLEDSAMYFCASSEEGLWYNEQFFGPGTRLTVL.

The chain uses TRBV5-1 and TRBJ1-6, with D perhaps TRBD1 (5 bases). The CDR3 is 15 residues long. Trimming took off 1 base at V and 6 bases at J, with 11 bases between the two ends. Germline V gives CDR1 SGHRS, CDR2 YFSETQ. The DNA of the CDR3 is TGCGCCAGCAGCTTGCAGGGTGGGCTTAATTCACCCCTCCACTTT. It yields the protein CASSLQGGLNSPLHF. Full variable domain (missing parts from reference TRBV5-1 and TRBJ1-6): KAGVTQTPRYLIKTRGQQVTLSCSPISGHRSVSWYQQTPGQGLQFLFEYFSETQRNKGNFPGRFSGRQFSNSRSEMNVSTLELGDSALYLCASSLQGGLNSPLHFGNGTRLTVT.

This clonotype was observed many times. The chain couples TRBV29-1 to TRBJ2-7; 10 bases line up with TRBD1. Germline values: CDR1 SQVTM, CDR2 ANQGSEA. The V segment lost 4 bases and the J segment 0 bases; nucleotides outside the gene matches: 3. The CDR3 totals 14 residues. The chain's CDR3 is CSVGDRGYSYEQYF. The CDR3 bases are TGCAGCGTTGGGGACAGGGGCTACTCCTACGAGCAGTACTTC.

The gene calls are TRBV5-1 and TRBJ2-5; D is ambiguous. The CDR3 totals 14 residues. Deletions cut 0 bases from V and 2 bases from J, with 8 bases between. CDR1 and CDR2 (germline): SGHRS, YFSETQ. The CDR3 region is CASSLGGFQETQYF. The CDR3 coding sequence is TGCGCCAGCAGCTTGGGCGGCTTTCAAGAGACCCAGTACTTC.

This clonotype was recorded many times. The V gene is TRBV9, the J gene TRBJ2-5; 8 bases match TRBD2. V shed 4 bases, J shed 4 bases, and the junction held 6 bases outside the gene matches. Germline CDR1 is SGDLS and CDR2 is YYNGEE. This CDR3 has 14 amino acids. The CDR3 spells CASSLQAGAETQYF. The CDR3 DNA is TGTGCCAGCAGCCTTCAAGCGGGAGCAGAGACCCAGTACTTC.

The genes are TRBV28 and TRBJ2-7; D might be TRBD1 (6 bases). This CDR3 region has 14 residues. Deletions cut 6 bases from V and 2 bases from J, with 14 bases between. Germline CDR1 reads MDHEN; CDR2 reads SYDVKM. The CDR3 DNA is TGTGCCAGCAGCACCGGGACATTCACCTACGAGCAGTACTTC. This translates into CASSTGTFTYEQYF.

The CDR3 sequence is CASSLRPGTSGSGSYNEQFF. The CDR3 DNA is TGTGCCAGCAGCTTAAGGCCCGGGACTAGCGGGAGTGGGTCATACAATGAGCAGTTCTTC. J is TRBJ2-1 and V is TRBV7-6, with 14 bases aligning to TRBD2. Germline V CDR1 and CDR2: SGHVS, FNYEAQ. This CDR3 is 20 amino acids long. The junction had 13 bases not matched to a gene; V was cut back by 2 bases and J by 4 bases.

This clonotype was detected a few times. V gene TRBV15 combines with J gene TRBJ2-1, with 10 positions matching TRBD1. Germline CDR1 is LNHNV and CDR2 is YYDKDF (reference sequence). The CDR3 consists of 16 residues. The J segment lost 4 bases and the V segment lost 5 bases, leaving 8 bases of the junction unmatched. The CDR3 DNA sequence: TGTGCCACCAGCCGATCCCGGGACAGGGGTTACAATGAGCAGTTCTTC. Translation gives CATSRSRDRGYNEQFF. The entire variable domain, with the rest obtained from reference TRBV15 and TRBJ2-1, is as follows: DAMVIQNPRYQVTQFGKPVTLSCSQTLNHNVMYWYQQKSSQAPKLLFHYYDKDFNNEADTPDNFQSRRPNTSFCFLDIRSPGLGDTAMYLCATSRSRDRGYNEQFFGPGTRLTVL.

This clonotype was counted many times. The chain recombines TRBV20-1 with TRBJ1-1; no firm D call. With 6 bases removed from V and 1 base from J, the gap between germline ends came to 9 bases. This CDR3 region has 12 residues. Per germline, CDR1 DFQATT and CDR2 SNEGSKA (reference sequence). In DNA, the CDR3 is TGCAGTGCCGTAGACGGGAACACTGAAGCTTTCTTT. Translated, it gives CSAVDGNTEAFF.

This clonotype occurred many times. The CDR3 DNA sequence: TGTGCCAGCAGCACCGGACTGGGCACAGATACGCAGTATTTT. The encoded protein is CASSTGLGTDTQYF. This chain links TRBV7-2 with TRBJ2-3; weak D call: TRBD2 (5 bases). Germline V gives CDR1 SGHTA, CDR2 FQGNSA. V was pared by 5 bases and J by 1 base, with 10 bases between. This CDR3 region has 14 residues. Full variable domain (missing parts from reference TRBV7-2 and TRBJ2-3): GAGVSQSPSNKVTEKGKDVELRCDPISGHTALYWYRQSLGQGLEFLIYFQGNSAPDKSGLPSDRFSAERTGGSVSTLTIQRTQQEDSAVYLCASSTGLGTDTQYFGPGTRLTVL.

This chain joins TRBV10-2 and TRBJ2-7, with 8 bases matching TRBD2. Germline values: CDR1 WSHSY, CDR2 SAAADI. CDR3 length: 16 residues. J lost 3 bases, V lost 2 bases, and 9 bases had no gene match. Written as DNA, the CDR3 is TGCGCCAGCAGTGAGGTGGGCGGGAGGACACACTACGAGCAGTACTTC. Translated: CASSEVGGRTHYEQYF.

In this sample, this clonotype turned up a few times. The chain couples TRBV20-1 to TRBJ2-3; D might be TRBD1 (7 bases). V lost 4 bases to trimming and J lost 0 bases, with 20 bases between them. CDR1 DFQATT and CDR2 SNEGSKA come from the germline V gene (reference sequence). This CDR3 contains 17 residues. CDR3 DNA sequence: TGCAGTGCTAATGGCCAGGGAGGCAGGGGGAGCACAGATACGCAGTATTTT. This codes for CSANGQGGRGSTDTQYF.

This chain joins TRBV18 and TRBJ2-3; D unresolved. The germline V and J ends were trimmed by 3 bases and 2 bases, with 15 bases remaining between them. Germline assignment: CDR1 KGHSH and CDR2 LQKENI. The CDR3 is 16 residues long. This CDR3 reads CASSPTEAVATDTQYF. CDR3 coding DNA: TGTGCCAGCTCACCCACCGAGGCAGTTGCCACAGATACGCAGTATTTT.

This clonotype was counted many times. This chain links TRBV29-1 with TRBJ2-2; 12 bases fit TRBD2. The germline CDR1 and CDR2 sequences are SQVTM and ANQGSEA. V was clipped by 8 bases and J by 4 bases; unmatched bases: 5. The CDR3 runs to 14 residues. The CDR3 region has the DNA TGCAGCATGCTGGGACTAGCGGGCACCGGGGAGCTGTTTTTT. This encodes CSMLGLAGTGELFF.

The genes are TRBV29-1 and TRBJ1-4; 10 bases are a match to TRBD1. Germline V CDR1 and CDR2: SQVTM, ANQGSEA. The CDR3 consists of 13 residues. V dropped 6 bases and J dropped 5; count of bases not matched to a gene: 3. The CDR3 region has the DNA TGCAGCGTCTTGGGACAGGGGAATGAAAAACTGTTTTTT. Its translation is CSVLGQGNEKLFF.

Many counts were recorded for this clonotype. The chain carries TRBV24-1 and TRBJ1-5; D remains unclear. CDR1 and CDR2 (germline): KGHDR, SFDVKD. This CDR3 has 13 residues. V dropped 6 bases and J dropped 2 bases, with 7 bases sitting between them. The CDR3 loop is CATSNMGNQPQHF. The DNA for the CDR3 is TGTGCCACCAGTAACATGGGCAATCAGCCCCAGCATTTT.

This clonotype has ten or more counts. The chain carries TRBV20-1 and TRBJ1-6; weak D call: TRBD1 (6 bases). This CDR3 is built from 16 residues. Trimming removed 3 bases from V and 2 bases from J, with 14 bases in between. The V gene's germline CDR1 is DFQATT and CDR2 SNEGSKA (reference sequence). The CDR3 protein is CSASRQGSTYNSPLHF. In DNA, the CDR3 is TGCAGTGCTAGTCGGCAGGGGAGTACCTATAATTCACCCCTCCACTTT.

There are many counts of this clonotype. The rearrangement joins TRBV19 to TRBJ2-3; D is possibly TRBD2 (6 bases). The CDR3 is 14 residues long. With 9 bases removed from V and 1 base from J, the gap between germline ends came to 14 bases. In germline, CDR1 is LNHDA, CDR2 SQIVND (reference sequence). CDR3 sequence: CASGNSGGTDTQYF. The CDR3 region has the DNA TGTGCCAGCGGGAATAGCGGAGGCACAGATACGCAGTATTTT.

This clonotype was observed many times. This chain joins TRBV6-6 and TRBJ2-5, with TRBD1 identical over 7 bases. CDR1 MNHNY and CDR2 SVGAGI come from the germline V gene (reference sequence). This CDR3 spans 14 amino acids. The trim removed 5 bases at V and 1 base at J, leaving 4 bases unmatched. The CDR3 region is CASSRGGIQETQYF. The CDR3 nucleotides are TGTGCCAGCAGTCGAGGGGGCATCCAAGAGACCCAGTACTTC.

This clonotype was counted at least ten times. J is TRBJ2-7 and V is TRBV6-5, with 9 bases that match TRBD1. V lost 2 bases, J lost 2 bases, and 7 bases stayed unmatched. The germline V gene encodes CDR1 MNHEY and CDR2 SVGAGI. The CDR3 covers 16 residues. CDR3 bases: TGTGCCAGCAGTTACATTACCCGGGACAGGGCCTACGAGCAGTACTTC. Protein sequence: CASSYITRDRAYEQYF.

This clonotype was recorded many times. V usage is TRBV20-1 and J usage is TRBJ2-7; 7 positions agree with TRBD1. Germline CDR1 reads DFQATT; CDR2 reads SNEGSKA (reference sequence). CDR3 size: 12 residues. V lost 6 bases and J lost 2; bases outside the gene matches: 4. The CDR3 DNA follows: TGCAGTGCCCATACAGGGGCCTACGAGCAGTACTTC. It codes for CSAHTGAYEQYF.

Ten or more counts support this clonotype. The chain links TRBV20-1 to TRBJ2-7; 10 bases are a match to TRBD1. CDR1 and CDR2 from the germline V gene are DFQATT and SNEGSKA (reference sequence). The CDR3 has 14 amino acids. J lost 5 bases, V lost 3 bases, and 7 bases had no gene match. This chain's CDR3 is CSARDTGQGNEQYF. CDR3 nucleotide sequence: TGCAGTGCTAGGGATACGGGACAGGGGAACGAGCAGTACTTC.